Presented here are 19 T cell receptor beta chains from one specimen sequenced in a study of T cells in women clearing cervical HPV infection. The table came from immunoSEQ multiplex PCR; TCRdb's copy has only in-frame clones and leaves some out. Seen in this sample are more than 40,000 clones; the ten most common clones hold approximately 0.98%. Material: blood buffy coat. The receptors originated from a woman aged 18 to 69 with a cervical HPV16 infection that either progressed to CIN3+ or cleared (not recorded which).

About this clone: Read data end 3 residues before the CDR3 end; the end is taken from the germline J gene. This sequence joins TRBV7-6 and TRBJ2-2; 7 bases agree with TRBD2. V shed 5 bases, J shed 0 bases, and the junction held 9 bases outside the gene matches. CDR1 and CDR2 (germline): SGHVS, FNYEAQ. CDR3 size: 17 residues. CDR3 DNA (partial): TGTGCCAGCAGCCGAACCGGGGGGTTCGCGAACACCGGGGAG. Protein sequence: CASSRTGGFANTGE. The entire CDR3 sequence reads CASSRTGGFANTGELFF.

About this clone: The sequenced fragment ends 3 residues before the CDR3 boundary, so the rest is inferred from the germline J gene. This chain joins TRBV5-1 and TRBJ1-3; D gene unclear. V was clipped by 3 bases and J by 1 base, with 5 bases between them. The CDR3 has 13 residues. The germline V gene encodes CDR1 SGHRS and CDR2 YFSETQ. The CDR3 here is CASSSGSGNTIYF. CDR3 DNA (partial): TGCGCCAGCAGCTCGGGGTCTGGAAACACC.

Concerning this clone: The read comes to an end 3 residues before the CDR3 does, leaving the germline J gene to fill in the end. The chain uses TRBV20-1 and TRBJ2-3; D may be TRBD2 (6 bases). Trimming removed 5 bases at V and 6 bases at J, with 18 bases between. The CDR3 has 14 amino acids. Germline V gene data show CDR1 as DFQATT and CDR2 as SNEGSKA (reference sequence). CDR3 bases read: TGCAGTGCTCCCACGGGGGTTCCCTGGGATACG. Protein: CSAPTGVPWDT. The CDR3 as a whole reads CSAPTGVPWDTQYF.

On this clone itself: The sequence runs out 3 residues before the end of the CDR3; the remainder is reconstructed from the germline J gene. The V and J genes are TRBV28 and TRBJ2-3; 7 nucleotides line up with TRBD2. Germline V gives CDR1 MDHEN, CDR2 SYDVKM. This CDR3 is built from 17 residues. The CDR3 sequence: CASSLYVGGAVAQPQYF. The sequenced CDR3 bases are TGTGCCAGCAGTTTATACGTGGGAGGGGCAGTTGCTCAGCCG.

Comments on this clone: The sequence runs out 3 residues before the end of the CDR3; the remainder is reconstructed from the germline J gene. The gene calls are TRBV19 and TRBJ1-1; no reliable D call. The CDR3 is made up of 13 amino acids. Germline assignment: CDR1 LNHDA and CDR2 SQIVND (reference sequence). The V and J ends lost 1 base and 3 bases respectively, with 6 bases between them. The covered CDR3 bases are TGTGCCAGTAGTATAGTGATAGACACTGAA. Amino acids: CASSIVIDTE. The CDR3, in full, reads CASSIVIDTEAFF.

Points on this clone: From the germline J gene comes the end of the CDR3, since the read stops 3 residues before it. V usage is TRBV5-5 and J usage is TRBJ2-3; D might be TRBD1 or TRBD2, each matching 5 bases. The germline V gene encodes CDR1 SGHKS and CDR2 YYEKEE (reference sequence). The CDR3 loop spans 12 amino acids. Incomplete CDR3 DNA: TGTGCCAGCAGCCCGGAAGGGGAGACG. As protein: CASSPEGET. The entire CDR3 protein is CASSPEGETQYF.

Incomplete CDR3 DNA: TGTGCCAGCAGCCTCGGGACAGCCCAAGAGACC. As protein: CASSLGTAQET. The whole CDR3 region reads CASSLGTAQETQYF. This chain connects TRBV9 to TRBJ2-5, with TRBD1 matching over 7 bases. The read falls 3 residues short of the CDR3 end, and the missing part is taken from the germline J gene. CDR1 is SGDLS and CDR2 is YYNGEE in the germline V gene. The ends lost 4 bases at V and 1 base at J; junction bases unmatched: 4. The CDR3 is 14 residues long.

Concerning this clone: The read ends 3 residues shy of where the CDR3 ends; the end is completed using the germline J gene. This chain joins TRBV19 and TRBJ2-5; 11 bases match TRBD2. The V gene end was trimmed by 8 bases and the J gene end by 3 bases; junction bases not matched to a gene: 5. This CDR3 is 14 amino acids long. Germline V gives CDR1 LNHDA, CDR2 SQIVND (reference sequence). The CDR3 DNA, read in part, is TGTGCCAGTGGCGAGACTAGCGGGAAAGAGACC. It codes for CASGETSGKET. The entire CDR3 protein reads CASGETSGKETQYF.

With respect to this clone: The read gets to within 3 residues of the CDR3 end, and the germline J gene fills in the rest. V and J are TRBV29-1 and TRBJ2-3, with D possibly TRBD2 on 5 matching bases. The CDR3 consists of 12 residues. Germline CDR1 reads SQVTM; CDR2 reads ANQGSEA. V gave up 6 bases and J gave up 6 bases, with 13 bases separating them. The CDR3 is CSVKAAGDTQYF. The sequenced part of the CDR3 DNA is TGCAGCGTAAAAGCGGCCGGGGATACG.

Details on this clone: Read coverage stops 3 residues before the CDR3 terminus; the germline J gene supplies the remainder. The V and J genes are TRBV20-1 and TRBJ1-1, with D perhaps matching TRBD1 (6 bases). This CDR3 contains 13 residues. Trimming left V 5 bases short and J 3 bases short, with 13 bases between. Germline CDR1 is DFQATT and CDR2 is SNEGSKA (reference sequence). The CDR3 here is CSAGGALDTEAFF. The covered CDR3 bases are TGCAGTGCTGGGGGCGCACTGGACACTGAA.

Worth noting for this clone: With the read ending 3 residues before the CDR3 end, the germline J gene is used to fill in that end. The chain combines TRBV6-1 with TRBJ1-5, with D unclear. Trimming shortened V by 1 base and J by 8 bases, and 15 bases separated the two germline ends. Germline V gene sequence: CDR1 MNHNS, CDR2 SASEGT. This CDR3 contains 15 residues. CDR3 sequence: CASSEVRSGKEPQHF. The sequenced part of the CDR3 DNA is TGTGCCAGCAGTGAAGTCAGGTCCGGTAAGGAGCCC.

As regards this clone: With the read ending 3 residues before the CDR3 end, the germline J gene is used to fill in that end. The gene calls are TRBV18 and TRBJ1-2; TRBD1 aligns across 9 bases. The CDR3 consists of 17 residues. Germline values: CDR1 KGHSH, CDR2 LQKENI. The part of the CDR3 DNA that was read is TGTGCCAGCTCACCACCGTTAGGACAGGGGCCCCACTACGAC. Residues: CASSPPLGQGPHYD. In full, the CDR3 is CASSPPLGQGPHYDYTF.

The chain's CDR3 is CASSLVGSYNEQFF. The CDR3 DNA, read in part, is TGTGCCAGCAGCCTAGTTGGTTCGTACAATGAG. This chain joins TRBV14 and TRBJ2-1; D is uncertain. The CDR3 end lies 3 residues beyond the end of the read and is filled in from the germline J gene. The CDR3 runs 14 residues. V gave up 4 bases and J gave up 4 bases, with 11 bases separating them. Germline lookup yields CDR1 SGHDN and CDR2 FVKESK.

Concerning this clone: Read coverage stops 3 residues before the CDR3 terminus; the germline J gene supplies the remainder. The rearrangement links TRBV7-3 to TRBJ1-1; 7 nucleotides line up with TRBD1. Trimming cost V 1 base and J 0 bases; bases outside gene matches: 8. CDR3 length: 17 amino acids. Looked up from germline, CDR1 is SGHTA and CDR2 is FQGTGA. The sequenced part of the CDR3 DNA is TGTGCCAGCAGCTTAAGGCAGGGGGGCTACATGAACACTGAA. It specifies CASSLRQGGYMNTE. From start to end, the CDR3 is CASSLRQGGYMNTEAFF. Variable domain in full (rest from reference TRBV7-3 and TRBJ1-1): GAGVSQTPSNKVTEKGKYVELRCDPISGHTALYWYRQSLGQGPEFLIYFQGTGAADDSGLPNDRFFAVRPEGSVSTLKIQRTERGDSAVYLCASSLRQGGYMNTEAFFGQGTRLTVV.

A word on this clone: The read is 3 residues too short to cover the CDR3 end, so that end is filled in from the germline J gene. V and J are TRBV30 and TRBJ2-7; D is perhaps TRBD1 (5 bases). V lost 1 base to trimming and J lost 1 base, with 14 bases between them. Germline V CDR1 and CDR2: GTSNPN, SVGIG (reference sequence). The CDR3 loop spans 15 amino acids. CDR3 region: CAWSDYYRNSYEQYF. Partial CDR3 DNA: TGTGCCTGGAGTGACTATTACAGGAATTCCTACGAG.

A remark on this clone: Read coverage stops 3 residues before the CDR3 terminus; the germline J gene supplies the remainder. This chain connects TRBV2 to TRBJ2-5; 8 bases agree with TRBD2. After removal of 6 bases from V and 5 bases from J, the junction contained 11 bases not matched to a gene. Germline assignment: CDR1 SNHLY and CDR2 FYNNEI. This CDR3 has 15 residues. The CDR3 spells CASRPRGAHEETQYF. The CDR3 DNA, read in part, is TGTGCCAGCAGGCCGCGGGGGGCACATGAGGAGACC.

On this clone: The read finishes 3 residues shy of the CDR3 end, and the germline J gene is used to complete it. The chain couples TRBV29-1 to TRBJ2-3; D is perhaps TRBD1 (6 bases). Germline assignment: CDR1 SQVTM and CDR2 ANQGSEA. The ends were cut back, 7 bases at V and 6 bases at J, with 20 bases in the middle. The CDR3 runs to 14 residues. The DNA read from the CDR3 is TGCAGCGCCATCCCAGGGGCCTATCTCGATACG. This codes for CSAIPGAYLDT. The complete CDR3 sequence is CSAIPGAYLDTQYF.

Comment on this clone: The CDR3 end lies 3 residues beyond the end of the read and is filled in from the germline J gene. The chain is built from TRBV12-5 and TRBJ2-7, with 7 bases aligning to TRBD1. The trim removed 7 bases at V and 1 base at J, leaving 7 bases unmatched. CDR1 is LGHNT and CDR2 is FRNRAP in the germline V gene. The length of the CDR3 is 14 residues. CDR3 sequence reads: CASALGTESYEQYF. CDR3 DNA (partial): TGTGCTAGTGCCCTCGGGACAGAGTCCTACGAG.

CDR3 DNA, as far as it was read: TGTGCCAGTAGTAGGGACAGGGGGTACGAC. It translates to CASSRDRGYD. Given in full, the CDR3 is CASSRDRGYDYTF. The chain joins TRBV19 to TRBJ1-2, with 11 bases fitting TRBD1. The read halts 3 residues ahead of the CDR3 end, with the missing end drawn from the germline J gene. The CDR3 is 13 amino acids. In germline, CDR1 is LNHDA, CDR2 SQIVND (reference sequence). Supplemented by reference TRBV19 and TRBJ1-2, the full variable domain reads DGGITQSPKYLFRKEGQNVTLSCEQNLNHDAMYWYRQDPGQGLRLIYYSQIVNDFQKGDIAEGYSVSREKKESFPLTVTSAQKNPTAFYLCASSRDRGYDYTFGSGTRLTVV.